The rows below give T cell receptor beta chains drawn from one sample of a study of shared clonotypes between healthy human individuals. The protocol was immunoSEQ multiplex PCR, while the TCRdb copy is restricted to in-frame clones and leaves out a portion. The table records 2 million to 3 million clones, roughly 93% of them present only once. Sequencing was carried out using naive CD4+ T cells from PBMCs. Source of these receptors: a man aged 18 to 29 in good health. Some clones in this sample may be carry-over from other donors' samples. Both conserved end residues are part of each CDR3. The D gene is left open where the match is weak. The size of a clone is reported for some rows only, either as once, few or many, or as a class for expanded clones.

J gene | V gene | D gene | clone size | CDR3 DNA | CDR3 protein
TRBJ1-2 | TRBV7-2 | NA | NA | TGTGCCAGCAGCTTACGGACGGACTATGGCTACACCTTC | CASSLRTDYGYTF
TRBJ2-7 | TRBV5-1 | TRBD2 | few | TGCGCCAGCAGCTTGGCTGGGCGGGAGGCCTCCTACGAGCAGTACTTC | CASSLAGREASYEQYF
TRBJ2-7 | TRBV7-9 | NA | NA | TGTGCCAGCAGCTTAGGCTCTAGTGGTCGTAACTACGAGCAGTACTTC | CASSLGSSGRNYEQYF
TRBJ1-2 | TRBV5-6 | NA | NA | TGTGCCAGCAGCGCCCTACGGGGGAACTATGGCTACACCTTC | CASSALRGNYGYTF
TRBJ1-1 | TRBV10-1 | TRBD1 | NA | TGCGCCAGCAGAGAAGGGGGCAACACTGAAGCTTTCTTT | CASREGGNTEAFF
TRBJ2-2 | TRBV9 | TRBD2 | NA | TGTGCCAGCAGGGGACTAGCGGAGCCCCCCGGGGAGCTGTTTTTT | CASRGLAEPPGELFF
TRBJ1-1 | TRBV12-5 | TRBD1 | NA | TGTGCTAGTGGTTTCCGCGCCCCAGGGGGCCCCCAAATGAACACTGAAGCTTTCTTT | CASGFRAPGGPQMNTEAFF
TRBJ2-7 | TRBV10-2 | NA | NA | TGCGCCAGCAGTGAGCAGTCTTTAGTCGAGCAGTACTTC | CASSEQSLVEQYF
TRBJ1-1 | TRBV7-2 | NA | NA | TGTGCCAGCACCAAATTGGGGGGGGTGAACACTGAAGCTTTCTTT | CASTKLGGVNTEAFF
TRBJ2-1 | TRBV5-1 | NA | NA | TGCGCCAGCAGTGTGGAGGGTGGATTCGGGCAGTTCTTC | CASSVEGGFGQFF
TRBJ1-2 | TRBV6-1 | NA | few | TGTGCCAGCAGGAAGACAGATTCCTATGGCTACACCTTC | CASRKTDSYGYTF